The T cell receptor beta chain under discussion was sequenced for a study of blood T cell repertoires in COVID-19. Those enrolled in Seattle joined during active infection and were followed longitudinally afterward. Trimming took off 2 bases at V and 3 bases at J, with 14 bases between the two ends. Germline loops: CDR1 MNHEY, CDR2 SVGAGI. This CDR3 is 15 amino acids long. Per the original methods: Researchers report that nucleated cell counts were estimated from reference gene primer amplification. Sequencing used immunoSEQ multiplex PCR; TCRdb keeps in-frame clones, though not all of them. V and J calls and clone size are those listed in that table; D and trimming were worked out from the DNA. The data contain 130,000 or so clones, around 90% of them singletons.

V usage is TRBV6-5 and J usage is TRBJ2-7, with a possible D match to TRBD1 (5 bases). The TCR sequence derives from a human donor with COVID-19, enrolled during active disease. The donor label of this sample is uncertain. Sequenced sample: peripheral blood. The CDR3 is CASSYGSGPLYEQYF. CDR3 sequence (DNA): TGTGCCAGCAGTTACGGGTCAGGGCCCCTCTACGAGCAGTACTTC.